The rows below give T cell receptor beta chains drawn from one sample of a study of beta chain features in type 1 diabetes. Sequenced by immunoSEQ multiplex PCR; TCRdb stores in-frame clones only, minus some. The sample includes more than 300,000 clones, around an eighth of them seen just once. The sample taken for sequencing was naive CD4+ T cells from blood. The receptors were sampled from a man younger than 35 in good health. The CDR3 runs from the conserved cysteine through the conserved F or W. The D gene is left open where the match is weak. Where a row states a size, it is once, few, many or the class of an expanded clone; other rows omit it.

D gene	clone size	V gene	J gene	CDR3 protein	CDR3 DNA
TRBD1	few	TRBV4-1	TRBJ1-5	CASSNGQGDQPQHF	TGCGCCAGCTCCAATGGACAGGGGGATCAGCCCCAGCATTTT
-	-	TRBV5-4	TRBJ2-2	CASSPYTGELFF	TGTGCCAGCAGCCCTTACACCGGGGAGCTGTTTTTT
-	-	TRBV6-5	TRBJ2-3	CASRPPGVTIGTQYF	TGTGCCAGCAGGCCACCGGGAGTAACTATCGGTACGCAGTATTTT
-	-	TRBV7-8	TRBJ2-1	CASSGDLQDEQFF	TGTGCCAGCAGCGGGGACTTACAGGATGAGCAGTTCTTC
TRBD1	few	TRBV7-3	TRBJ2-7	CASSPDREHEQYF	TGTGCCAGCAGTCCGGACAGGGAACACGAGCAGTACTTC
-	-	TRBV5-4	TRBJ1-3	CASSLDSSGNTIYF	TGTGCCAGCAGCTTGGACAGCTCTGGAAACACCATATATTTT
-	few	TRBV28	TRBJ2-1	CASISGWREQFF	TGTGCCAGCATAAGCGGATGGAGGGAGCAGTTCTTC
-	few	TRBV27	TRBJ2-4	CASSSVGQLAKNIQYF	TGTGCCAGCAGTTCCGTAGGACAGCTAGCCAAAAACATTCAGTACTTC
TRBD2	-	TRBV4-2	TRBJ2-3	CASSQDLVWRGGGDTQYF	TGTGCCAGCAGCCAAGATCTTGTCTGGCGGGGGGGCGGGGATACGCAGTATTTT
TRBD1	-	TRBV7-3	TRBJ1-1	CASSLMGAGGSYTEAFF	TGTGCCAGCAGCTTAATGGGAGCAGGGGGCTCGTACACTGAAGCTTTCTTT
TRBD2	few	TRBV28	TRBJ2-1	CASSLAGGVINEQFF	TGTGCCAGCAGTCTAGCGGGAGGGGTAATAAATGAGCAGTTCTTC
TRBD1	-	TRBV7-2	TRBJ1-1	CASRGQTMNTEAFF	TGTGCCAGCAGGGGACAGACGATGAACACTGAAGCTTTCTTT
-	few	TRBV6-5	TRBJ2-5	CASSQYQETQYF	TGTGCCAGCAGTCAGTACCAAGAGACCCAGTACTTC
TRBD1	few	TRBV7-9	TRBJ1-2	CASSRQGGYTF	TGTGCCAGCAGCCGACAGGGAGGCTACACCTTC
TRBD2	once	TRBV5-6	TRBJ2-2	CASRGGENTGELFF	TGTGCCAGCAGGGGGGGGGAGAACACCGGGGAGCTGTTTTTT
-	few	TRBV28	TRBJ2-7	CASSLGGGTYEQYF	TGTGCCAGCAGTTTAGGGGGAGGTACCTACGAGCAGTACTTC
-	-	TRBV5-1	TRBJ2-5	CASNYGGKGETQYF	TGCGCCAGCAACTATGGGGGCAAGGGGGAGACCCAGTACTTC
-	-	TRBV30	TRBJ2-2	CAWKPGGSNTGELFF	TGTGCCTGGAAACCTGGGGGGTCGAACACCGGGGAGCTGTTTTTT
-	few	TRBV28	TRBJ2-5	CASSLYPVAETQYF	TGTGCCAGCAGTTTATATCCAGTGGCAGAGACCCAGTACTTC
TRBD1	-	TRBV15	TRBJ2-5	CATSGGRGETQYF	TGTGCCACCAGCGGGGGCAGGGGGGAGACCCAGTACTTC
TRBD1	few	TRBV6-6	TRBJ2-7	CASSYPGTGSYEQYF	TGTGCCAGCAGTTATCCCGGGACAGGGTCCTACGAGCAGTACTTC
-	many	TRBV4-3	TRBJ1-5	CASSQERGGQPQHF	TGCGCCAGCAGCCAAGAAAGGGGGGGTCAGCCCCAGCATTTT
-	-	TRBV5-1	TRBJ2-2	CASSLGQAFNTGELFF	TGCGCCAGCAGCTTGGGGCAGGCCTTTAACACCGGGGAGCTGTTTTTT
-	-	TRBV30	TRBJ2-5	CAWSVLAQETQYF	TGTGCCTGGAGCGTCCTGGCCCAAGAGACCCAGTACTTC
-	-	TRBV28	TRBJ1-6	CASSPQNSPLHF	TGTGCCAGCAGTCCACAGAATTCACCCCTCCACTTT
-	few	TRBV5-1	TRBJ2-1	CASSLGGGRNNEQFF	TGCGCCAGCAGCTTGGGTGGGGGCAGGAACAATGAGCAGTTCTTC
TRBD1	few	TRBV27	TRBJ1-5	CASSYRPTGMSNQPQHF	TGTGCCAGCAGTTACCGACCGACAGGGATGAGCAATCAGCCCCAGCATTTT
TRBD1	few	TRBV7-9	TRBJ1-1	CASSLEQGGDTEAFF	TGTGCCAGCAGCCTAGAACAGGGGGGGGACACTGAAGCTTTCTTT
TRBD1	few	TRBV30	TRBJ2-7	CAWSGVEGQSYEQYF	TGTGCCTGGAGTGGGGTAGAGGGACAGAGCTACGAGCAGTACTTC
TRBD2	-	TRBV7-2	TRBJ2-3	CASSKLAGGPLDTQYF	TGTGCCAGCAGCAAACTAGCGGGGGGGCCCTTAGATACGCAGTATTTT
TRBD2	few	TRBV7-3	TRBJ2-1	CASSFGTSGPNSYNEQFF	TGTGCCAGCAGCTTCGGGACTAGCGGGCCGAACTCCTACAATGAGCAGTTCTTC
TRBD2	few	TRBV5-1	TRBJ2-5	CASSLGGGAETQYF	TGCGCCAGCAGCTTGGGGGGGGGAGCGGAGACCCAGTACTTC
TRBD2	few	TRBV6-5	TRBJ2-5	CASSPGTSGIQTQYF	TGTGCCAGCAGTCCCGGGACTAGCGGGATACAGACCCAGTACTTC
-	-	TRBV7-2	TRBJ1-4	CASSLGARTNEKLFF	TGTGCCAGCAGCTTAGGAGCCAGGACTAATGAAAAACTGTTTTTT
TRBD1	-	TRBV7-9	TRBJ1-2	CASSPGTGRKSYGYTF	TGTGCCAGCAGCCCCGGGACAGGGAGAAAAAGCTATGGCTACACCTTC
-	few	TRBV5-1	TRBJ2-7	CASSLGRVSYEQYF	TGCGCCAGCAGCTTGGGCAGGGTTTCCTACGAGCAGTACTTC
-	few	TRBV21-1	TRBJ2-7	CASSKRCISYEQYF	TGTGCCAGCAGCAAACGGTGCATTTCCTACGAGCAGTACTTC
TRBD1	few	TRBV28	TRBJ2-5	CASGTGGEETQYF	TGTGCCAGCGGGACAGGGGGCGAAGAGACCCAGTACTTC
-	-	TRBV9	TRBJ2-2	CASSVGSRARSGELFF	TGTGCCAGCAGCGTAGGAAGCAGGGCGAGGAGTGGGGAGCTGTTTTTT